This T cell receptor beta chain is from a study of technical replicates of blood from a handful of donors. V shed 5 bases and J shed 6 bases, with 11 bases lying between them. The germline gives CDR1 LNHDA, CDR2 SQIVND (reference sequence). The CDR3 extends over 13 amino acids. This clone was counted between two and nine times. Using immunoSEQ multiplex PCR, the repertoire was profiled, and TCRdb retains in-frame clones only, with some absent. Among over 55,000 clones, around 90% were seen once, and the ten largest hold approximately 5%. This rearrangement joins TRBV19 to TRBJ2-1, with a tentative D call TRBD2 (6 bases). The specimen was PBMCs. The source is a human donor in good health. Some clones in this sample may be carry-over from other donors' samples. The CDR3 here is CASSSGSLNEQFF. The CDR3 nucleotides are TGTGCCAGTAGTTCCGGGAGCCTCAATGAGCAGTTCTTC. Full variable domain (outside the CDR3, taken from reference TRBV19 and TRBJ2-1): DGGITQSPKYLFRKEGQNVTLSCEQNLNHDAMYWYRQDPGQGLRLIYYSQIVNDFQKGDIAEGYSVSREKKESFPLTVTSAQKNPTAFYLCASSSGSLNEQFFGPGTRLTVL.